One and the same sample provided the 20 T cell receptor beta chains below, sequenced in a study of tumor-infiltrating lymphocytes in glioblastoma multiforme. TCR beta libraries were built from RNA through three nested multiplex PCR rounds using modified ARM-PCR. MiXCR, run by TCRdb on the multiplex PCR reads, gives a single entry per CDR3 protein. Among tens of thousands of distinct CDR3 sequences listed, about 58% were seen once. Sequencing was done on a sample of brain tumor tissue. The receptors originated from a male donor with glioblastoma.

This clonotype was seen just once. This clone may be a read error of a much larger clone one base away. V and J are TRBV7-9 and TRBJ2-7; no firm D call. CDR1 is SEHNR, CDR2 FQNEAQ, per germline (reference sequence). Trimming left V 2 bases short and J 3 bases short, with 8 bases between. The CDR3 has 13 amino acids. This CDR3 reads CASSLLGLYEQYF. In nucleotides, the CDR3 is TGTGCCAGCAGCTTACTGGGCCTCTACGAGCAGTACTTC.

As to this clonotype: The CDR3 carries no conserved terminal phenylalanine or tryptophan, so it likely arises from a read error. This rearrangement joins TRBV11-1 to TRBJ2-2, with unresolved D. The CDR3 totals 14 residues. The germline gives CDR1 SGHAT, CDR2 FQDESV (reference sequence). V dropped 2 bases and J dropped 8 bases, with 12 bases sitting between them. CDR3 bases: TGTGCCAGCAGCTTACTCGGCAACTGGGGGGAGCTGTTTTTG. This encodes CASSLLGNWGELFL.

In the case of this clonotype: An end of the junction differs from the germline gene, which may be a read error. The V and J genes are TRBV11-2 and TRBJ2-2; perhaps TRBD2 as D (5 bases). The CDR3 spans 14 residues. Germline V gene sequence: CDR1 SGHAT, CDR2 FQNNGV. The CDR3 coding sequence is TGTGCCAGCAGCCACGGGCTAGACCCCGGGGTGCTGCTTTTT. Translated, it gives CASSHGLDPGVLLF.

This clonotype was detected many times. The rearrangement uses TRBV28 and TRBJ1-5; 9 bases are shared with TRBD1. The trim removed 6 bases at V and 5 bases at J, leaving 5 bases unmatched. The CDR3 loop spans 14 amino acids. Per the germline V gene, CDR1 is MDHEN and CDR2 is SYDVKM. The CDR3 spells CASSQGQGYQPQHF. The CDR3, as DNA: TGTGCCAGCAGCCAGGGACAGGGTTATCAGCCCCAGCATTTT. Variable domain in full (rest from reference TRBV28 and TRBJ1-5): DVKVTQSSRYLVKRTGEKVFLECVQDMDHENMFWYRQDPGLGLRLIYFSYDVKMKEKGDIPEGYSVSREKKERFSLILESASTNQTSMYLCASSQGQGYQPQHFGDGTRLSIL.

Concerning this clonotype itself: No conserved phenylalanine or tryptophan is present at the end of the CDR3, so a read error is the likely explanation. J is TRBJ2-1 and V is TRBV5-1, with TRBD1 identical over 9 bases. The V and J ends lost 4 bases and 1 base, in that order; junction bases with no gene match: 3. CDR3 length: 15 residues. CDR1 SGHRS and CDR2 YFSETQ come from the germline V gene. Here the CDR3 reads CASSAGTGSYNEQFL. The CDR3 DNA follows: TGCGCCAGCAGCGCCGGGACAGGGTCCTACAATGAGCAGTTCCTC.

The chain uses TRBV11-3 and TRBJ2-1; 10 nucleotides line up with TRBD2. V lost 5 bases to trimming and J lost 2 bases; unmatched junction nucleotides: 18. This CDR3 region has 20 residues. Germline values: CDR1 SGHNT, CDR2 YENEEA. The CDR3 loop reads CASSGGTSGISQGPYNEQFF. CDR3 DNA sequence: TGTGCCAGCAGCGGAGGAACTAGCGGGATAAGTCAGGGACCCTACAATGAGCAGTTCTTC.

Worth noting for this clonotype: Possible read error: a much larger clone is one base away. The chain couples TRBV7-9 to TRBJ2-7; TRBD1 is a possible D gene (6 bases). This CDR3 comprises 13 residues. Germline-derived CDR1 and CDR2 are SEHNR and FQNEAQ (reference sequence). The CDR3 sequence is CAISLQGLYEQYF. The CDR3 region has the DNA TGTGCCATCAGCTTACAGGGCCTCTACGAGCAGTACTTC.

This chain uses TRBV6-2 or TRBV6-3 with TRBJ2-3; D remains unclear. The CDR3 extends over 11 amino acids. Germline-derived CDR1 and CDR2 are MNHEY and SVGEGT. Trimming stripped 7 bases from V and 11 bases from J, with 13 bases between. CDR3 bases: TGTGCCAGCATCAACCTTTATATGCAGTATTTT. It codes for CASINLYMQYF.

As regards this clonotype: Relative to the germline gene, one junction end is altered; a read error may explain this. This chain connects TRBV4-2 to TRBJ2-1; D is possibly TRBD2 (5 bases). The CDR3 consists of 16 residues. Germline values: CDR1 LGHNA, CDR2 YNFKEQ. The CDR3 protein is CASSKTRGPDYNEQSF. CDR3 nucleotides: TGTGCCAGCAGCAAGACTCGGGGTCCCGATTACAATGAGCAGTCCTTC.

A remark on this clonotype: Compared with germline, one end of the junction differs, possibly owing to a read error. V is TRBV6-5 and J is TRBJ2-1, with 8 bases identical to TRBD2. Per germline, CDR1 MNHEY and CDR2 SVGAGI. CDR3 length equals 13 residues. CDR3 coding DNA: TGCGCCAGCAGTTCTCTAGCGGGTAATCAGCAGTTCTTC. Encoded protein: CASSSLAGNQQFF.

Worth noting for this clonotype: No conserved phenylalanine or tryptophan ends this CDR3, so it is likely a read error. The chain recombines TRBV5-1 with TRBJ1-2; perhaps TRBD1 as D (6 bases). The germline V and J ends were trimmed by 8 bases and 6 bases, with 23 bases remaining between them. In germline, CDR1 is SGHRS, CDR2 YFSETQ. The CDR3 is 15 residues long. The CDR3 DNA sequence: TGCGCCAGAAGCGCGGGACGGGGGGCTAGAAATGGCTACACCTCC. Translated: CARSAGRGARNGYTS.

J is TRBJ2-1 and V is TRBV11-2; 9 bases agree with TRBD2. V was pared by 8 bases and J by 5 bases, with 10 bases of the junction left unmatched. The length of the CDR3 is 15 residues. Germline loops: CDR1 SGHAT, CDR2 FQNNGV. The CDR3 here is CASSFQRGAHNEQFF. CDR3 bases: TGTGCCAGCTCCTTCCAGCGGGGGGCCCACAATGAGCAGTTCTTC. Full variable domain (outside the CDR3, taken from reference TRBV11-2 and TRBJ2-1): EAGVAQSPRYKIIEKRQSVAFWCNPISGHATLYWYQQILGQGPKLLIQFQNNGVVDDSQLPKDRFSAERLKGVDSTLKIQPAKLEDSAVYLCASSFQRGAHNEQFFGPGTRLTVL.

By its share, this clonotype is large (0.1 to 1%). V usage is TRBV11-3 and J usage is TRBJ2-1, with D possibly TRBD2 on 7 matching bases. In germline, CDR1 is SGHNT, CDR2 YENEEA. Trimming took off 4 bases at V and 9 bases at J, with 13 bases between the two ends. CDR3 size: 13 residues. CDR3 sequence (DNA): TGTGCCAGCAGCTCGAGGGGGGAGGGTGAGCAGTTCTTC. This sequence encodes CASSSRGEGEQFF.

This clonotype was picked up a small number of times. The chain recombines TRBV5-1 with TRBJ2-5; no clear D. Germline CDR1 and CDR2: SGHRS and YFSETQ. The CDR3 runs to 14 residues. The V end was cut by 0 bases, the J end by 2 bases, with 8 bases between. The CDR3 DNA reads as TGCGCCAGCAGCTTGGCCGGGCAACAAGAGACCCAGTACTTC. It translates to CASSLAGQQETQYF.

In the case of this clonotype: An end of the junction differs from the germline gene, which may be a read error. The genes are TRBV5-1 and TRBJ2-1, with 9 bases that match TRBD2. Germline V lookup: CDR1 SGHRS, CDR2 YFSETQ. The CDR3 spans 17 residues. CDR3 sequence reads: CASSPSHIAGVNNEQIF. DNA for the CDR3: TGCGCCAGCAGCCCCTCCCACATAGCGGGAGTTAACAATGAGCAGATCTTC.

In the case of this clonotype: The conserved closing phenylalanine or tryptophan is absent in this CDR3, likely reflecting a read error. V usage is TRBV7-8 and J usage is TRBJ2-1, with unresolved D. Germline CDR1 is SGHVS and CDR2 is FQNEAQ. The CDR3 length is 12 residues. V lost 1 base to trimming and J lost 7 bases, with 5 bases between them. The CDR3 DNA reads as TGTGCCAGCAGCTTAGTCGGTAATGAGCAGTTCTCC. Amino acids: CASSLVGNEQFS.

In DNA, the CDR3 is TGTGCCAGCAGCCAAGAAGAAAAACTGTTTTTT. It specifies CASSQEEKLFF. The chain links TRBV6-2 or TRBV6-3 to TRBJ1-4; no reliable D call. CDR3 length: 11 residues. The germline V gene has CDR1 MNHEY and CDR2 SVGEGT. V shed 6 bases and J shed 8 bases, with 7 bases lying between them.

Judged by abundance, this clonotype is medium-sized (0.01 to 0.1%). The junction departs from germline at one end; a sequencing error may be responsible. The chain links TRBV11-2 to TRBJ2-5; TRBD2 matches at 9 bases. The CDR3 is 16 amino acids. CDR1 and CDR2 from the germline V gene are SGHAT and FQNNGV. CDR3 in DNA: TGTGCCAGCAGCTTAGGGCTAGCGGGGTTCCAAGGGACCCAGTACTTC. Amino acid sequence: CASSLGLAGFQGTQYF.

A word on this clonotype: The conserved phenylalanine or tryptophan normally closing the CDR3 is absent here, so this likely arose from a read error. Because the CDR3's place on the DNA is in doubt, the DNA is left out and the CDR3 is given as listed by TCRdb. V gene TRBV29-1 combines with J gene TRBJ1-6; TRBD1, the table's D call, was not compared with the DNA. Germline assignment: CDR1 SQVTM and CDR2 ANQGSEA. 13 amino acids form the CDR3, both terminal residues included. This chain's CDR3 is CSVTRTENHPSTL.

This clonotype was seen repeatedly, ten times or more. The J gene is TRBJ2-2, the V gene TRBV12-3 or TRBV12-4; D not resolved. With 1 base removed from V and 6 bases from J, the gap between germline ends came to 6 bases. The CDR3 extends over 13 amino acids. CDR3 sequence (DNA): TGTGCCAGCAGTTTAGGGGGTTCCGGGGAGCTGTTTTTT. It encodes CASSLGGSGELFF.